The rows below give T cell receptor beta chains drawn from one sample of a study of shared clonotypes between healthy human individuals. Libraries were prepared by immunoSEQ multiplex PCR; TCRdb keeps only in-frame clonotypes and omits some of them. The data contain 1.5 million to 2.5 million clones, 85% to 95% of them seen just once; the ten biggest clones take up 0.95% to 1.5%. Sequenced: naive CD8+ T cells sorted from blood. These receptor sequences come from a man aged 18 to 29 in good health. Each CDR3 is given with its conserved first and last residue. The order of the fields is CDR3 protein, CDR3 DNA, J gene, CDR3 length, D gene, V gene, clone size. The D gene is left open where the match is weak. Rows give clone size only sometimes, using once, few, many, or a class for an expanded clone.

CDR3: CSVDNWGSETQYF
DNA: TGCAGCGTTGATAACTGGGGATCAGAGACCCAGTACTTC
J: TRBJ2-5
length: 13
D: .
V: TRBV29-1
size: .

CDR3: CAWVAWMNTEAFF
DNA: TGTGCCTGGGTGGCGTGGATGAACACTGAAGCTTTCTTT
J: TRBJ1-1
length: 13
D: .
V: TRBV30
size: .

CDR3: CASSKGEGSSYNEQFF
DNA: TGTGCCAGCAGCAAAGGGGAGGGAAGCTCCTACAATGAGCAGTTCTTC
J: TRBJ2-1
length: 16
D: .
V: TRBV21-1
size: .

CDR3: CASSQESLDGWGGYTF
DNA: TGCGCCAGCAGCCAAGAAAGTCTTGACGGGTGGGGCGGCTACACCTTC
J: TRBJ1-2
length: 16
D: .
V: TRBV4-3
size: .

CDR3: CASSRLTDTQYF
DNA: TGTGCCAGCAGCCGTCTCACAGATACGCAGTATTTT
J: TRBJ2-3
length: 12
D: .
V: TRBV25-1
size: .

CDR3: CASSVVSSGPEGTQYF
DNA: TGTGCCAGCAGCGTAGTGAGTAGCGGCCCAGAGGGTACGCAGTATTTT
J: TRBJ2-3
length: 16
D: .
V: TRBV9
size: .

CDR3: CASSQDRDQGTGTDTQYF
DNA: TGCGCCAGCAGCCAAGATAGGGATCAGGGGACAGGCACAGATACGCAGTATTTT
J: TRBJ2-3
length: 18
D: TRBD1
V: TRBV4-3
size: .

CDR3: CASSPVGVDSPLHF
DNA: TGTGCCAGCAGCCCCGTTGGGGTTGATTCACCCCTCCACTTT
J: TRBJ1-6
length: 14
D: .
V: TRBV5-4
size: .

CDR3: CASSLTFSSTDTQYF
DNA: TGTGCCAGCAGCCTGACTTTCTCTAGCACAGATACGCAGTATTTT
J: TRBJ2-3
length: 15
D: .
V: TRBV2
size: .

CDR3: CASSQDRGWEQYF
DNA: TGCGCCAGCAGCCAAGATAGGGGTTGGGAGCAGTACTTC
J: TRBJ2-7
length: 13
D: .
V: TRBV4-1
size: .

CDR3: CASSLLQGYSEQYF
DNA: TGTGCCAGCAGTTTATTACAGGGATACAGCGAGCAGTACTTC
J: TRBJ2-7
length: 14
D: .
V: TRBV27
size: .

CDR3: CASSSGQRTEAFF
DNA: TGTGCCAGCAGCTCGGGACAACGGACTGAAGCTTTCTTT
J: TRBJ1-1
length: 13
D: .
V: TRBV7-9
size: .

CDR3: CASSLDPNSPLHF
DNA: TGCGCCAGCAGCCTGGATCCTAATTCACCCCTCCACTTT
J: TRBJ1-6
length: 13
D: .
V: TRBV4-1
size: .

CDR3: CASSLSSAQGTDTQYF
DNA: TGTGCCAGCAGTCTCTCCTCGGCACAGGGCACAGATACGCAGTATTTT
J: TRBJ2-3
length: 16
D: .
V: TRBV27
size: .

CDR3: CATGSWYSPLHF
DNA: TGTGCTACAGGGAGTTGGTATTCACCCCTCCACTTT
J: TRBJ1-6
length: 12
D: .
V: TRBV27
size: few

CDR3: CASSESTGLLGEQYF
DNA: TGCGCCAGCAGTGAATCGACAGGTCTTCTGGGAGAGCAGTACTTC
J: TRBJ2-7
length: 15
D: .
V: TRBV10-1
size: .

CDR3: CASSLVGREGTEAFF
DNA: TGTGCCAGCAGCTTGGTGGGCAGGGAAGGCACTGAAGCTTTCTTT
J: TRBJ1-1
length: 15
D: .
V: TRBV5-6
size: .

CDR3: CASSPSGGYEQYF
DNA: TGTGCCAGCAGCCCGAGTGGGGGCTACGAGCAGTACTTC
J: TRBJ2-7
length: 13
D: .
V: TRBV9
size: .

CDR3: CASSQDMWREYNEQFF
DNA: TGCGCCAGCAGCCAAGATATGTGGCGGGAGTACAATGAGCAGTTCTTC
J: TRBJ2-1
length: 16
D: TRBD2
V: TRBV4-3
size: few

CDR3: CASSLSGVTGELFF
DNA: TGTGCCAGCAGTTTATCAGGGGTAACCGGGGAGCTGTTTTTT
J: TRBJ2-2
length: 14
D: .
V: TRBV28
size: .

CDR3: CSVELQANYGYTF
DNA: TGCAGCGTTGAACTACAGGCGAACTATGGCTACACCTTC
J: TRBJ1-2
length: 13
D: .
V: TRBV29-1
size: .

CDR3: CASTPGPNTGELFF
DNA: TGTGCCAGCACCCCGGGACCGAACACCGGGGAGCTGTTTTTT
J: TRBJ2-2
length: 14
D: .
V: TRBV6-6
size: .

CDR3: CATSGGRSSYNEQFF
DNA: TGCGCCACTAGCGGGGGGAGAAGCTCCTACAATGAGCAGTTCTTC
J: TRBJ2-1
length: 15
D: TRBD2
V: TRBV5-1
size: .

CDR3: CASSVSGVGTEAFF
DNA: TGTGCCAGCAGCGTCTCCGGGGTTGGCACTGAAGCTTTCTTT
J: TRBJ1-1
length: 14
D: .
V: TRBV9
size: .

CDR3: CASSQDGLAGADTQYF
DNA: TGTGCCAGCAGCCAAGATGGACTAGCGGGAGCAGATACGCAGTATTTT
J: TRBJ2-3
length: 16
D: TRBD2
V: TRBV14
size: .

CDR3: CASSRRGREGETQYF
DNA: TGCGCCAGCAGCAGGAGGGGGCGCGAGGGGGAGACCCAGTACTTC
J: TRBJ2-5
length: 15
D: .
V: TRBV5-1
size: once

CDR3: CSVEDQGGGQPQHF
DNA: TGCAGCGTTGAAGATCAGGGAGGAGGCCAGCCCCAGCATTTT
J: TRBJ1-5
length: 14
D: .
V: TRBV29-1
size: .

CDR3: CASSLTSGSFPYF
DNA: TGTGCCAGCAGCCTGACTAGCGGGAGTTTTCCGTACTTC
J: TRBJ2-5
length: 13
D: TRBD2
V: TRBV27
size: .

CDR3: CASSLLGGGRETQYF
DNA: TGTGCCAGCAGTTTATTAGGGGGGGGCAGGGAGACCCAGTACTTC
J: TRBJ2-5
length: 15
D: .
V: TRBV27
size: .

CDR3: CASSQRPTGETYEQYF
DNA: TGCGCCAGCAGCCAAAGACCCACAGGGGAAACCTACGAGCAGTACTTC
J: TRBJ2-7
length: 16
D: TRBD1
V: TRBV4-1
size: .

CDR3: CASSLAGAVEAFF
DNA: TGTGCCAGCAGCTTAGCGGGGGCAGTTGAAGCTTTCTTT
J: TRBJ1-1
length: 13
D: .
V: TRBV7-9
size: .

CDR3: CASSLDRREGYNEQFF
DNA: TGTGCCAGCAGCTTAGATCGTCGGGAGGGCTACAATGAGCAGTTCTTC
J: TRBJ2-1
length: 16
D: TRBD2
V: TRBV11-2
size: once

CDR3: CASSSVGRAYGYTF
DNA: TGTGCCAGCAGCTCAGTCGGACGGGCCTATGGCTACACCTTC
J: TRBJ1-2
length: 14
D: .
V: TRBV6-5
size: .

CDR3: CSAKRINEQFF
DNA: TGCAGTGCCAAGCGGATCAATGAGCAGTTCTTC
J: TRBJ2-1
length: 11
D: .
V: TRBV20-1
size: once

CDR3: CASSTLAGTLDTQYF
DNA: TGTGCCAGCAGTACTCTAGCGGGCACCTTGGATACGCAGTATTTT
J: TRBJ2-3
length: 15
D: TRBD2
V: TRBV25-1
size: .

CDR3: CASSSGTTGYEQYF
DNA: TGTGCCAGCAGCTCCGGGACTACTGGCTACGAGCAGTACTTC
J: TRBJ2-7
length: 14
D: TRBD2
V: TRBV27
size: .

CDR3: CASSGGTRPDTQYF
DNA: TGTGCCAGCAGCGGTGGGACTAGGCCAGATACGCAGTATTTT
J: TRBJ2-3
length: 14
D: TRBD2
V: TRBV5-4
size: .

CDR3: CAISAGTQNTGELFF
DNA: TGTGCCATCAGTGCCGGGACTCAGAACACCGGGGAGCTGTTTTTT
J: TRBJ2-2
length: 15
D: .
V: TRBV10-3
size: .

CDR3: CASSIFSGTDTQYF
DNA: TGTGCCAGTAGTATATTTTCGGGGACAGATACGCAGTATTTT
J: TRBJ2-3
length: 14
D: .
V: TRBV19
size: .

CDR3: CASSPTGLQYF
DNA: TGTGCCAGCAGTCCAACAGGGTTGCAGTACTTC
J: TRBJ2-7
length: 11
D: .
V: TRBV28
size: .

CDR3: CASSLGHLYEQYF
DNA: TGCGCCAGCAGCTTGGGACATCTCTACGAGCAGTACTTC
J: TRBJ2-7
length: 13
D: .
V: TRBV5-1
size: .

CDR3: CASNQGEGYGYTF
DNA: TGTGCCAGCAATCAGGGGGAGGGCTATGGCTACACCTTC
J: TRBJ1-2
length: 13
D: TRBD1
V: TRBV2
size: .

CDR3: CASSQDGDNSGANVLTF
DNA: TGCGCCAGCAGCCAAGATGGGGACAACTCTGGGGCCAACGTCCTGACTTTC
J: TRBJ2-6
length: 17
D: .
V: TRBV4-3
size: .

CDR3: CASSHGQGTGTEAFF
DNA: TGTGCCAGTAGCCATGGACAGGGTACGGGCACTGAAGCTTTCTTT
J: TRBJ1-1
length: 15
D: TRBD1
V: TRBV19
size: .

CDR3: CASSLVGGNYGYTF
DNA: TGTGCCAGCAGCTTAGTAGGAGGGAACTATGGCTACACCTTC
J: TRBJ1-2
length: 14
D: .
V: TRBV7-8
size: .

CDR3: CASSLGSGYTGELFF
DNA: TGTGCCAGCAGTTTAGGGAGCGGATACACCGGGGAGCTGTTTTTT
J: TRBJ2-2
length: 15
D: .
V: TRBV27
size: .

CDR3: CASSFGGRGELFF
DNA: TGTGCCAGCAGTTTCGGGGGCCGGGGGGAGCTGTTTTTT
J: TRBJ2-2
length: 13
D: .
V: TRBV27
size: .

CDR3: CASSLAADYEQYF
DNA: TGTGCCAGCAGCTTGGCGGCAGACTACGAGCAGTACTTC
J: TRBJ2-7
length: 13
D: .
V: TRBV5-5
size: .

CDR3: CASSLDTQYF
DNA: TGTGCCAGCAGCTTAGATACGCAGTATTTT
J: TRBJ2-3
length: 10
D: .
V: TRBV6-6
size: .

CDR3: CASSPGSGNTIYF
DNA: TGTGCCAGCAGCCCAGGCTCTGGAAACACCATATATTTT
J: TRBJ1-3
length: 13
D: .
V: TRBV7-9
size: .

CDR3: CASSHGGSGANVLTF
DNA: TGTGCCAGCAGCCACGGGGGCTCTGGGGCCAACGTCCTGACTTTC
J: TRBJ2-6
length: 15
D: .
V: TRBV7-2
size: .

CDR3: CASSLAPGQGLLGELFF
DNA: TGCGCCAGCAGCTTGGCACCGGGACAGGGCCTTTTAGGGGAGCTGTTTTTT
J: TRBJ2-2
length: 17
D: TRBD1
V: TRBV5-1
size: .

CDR3: CASSESSSIGPWADTQYF
DNA: TGCGCCAGCAGTGAGTCGAGTTCAATCGGCCCCTGGGCGGATACGCAGTATTTT
J: TRBJ2-3
length: 18
D: .
V: TRBV10-1
size: .